This T cell receptor (beta chain) came from a study of patients and donors after allogeneic stem cell transplantation. Germline CDR1 and CDR2: ENHRY and SYGVKD. V dropped 3 bases and J dropped 8 bases, with 20 bases sitting between them. CDR3 length: 16 amino acids. Using its own MiXCR run on the RT-PCR reads, TCRdb lists one record per CDR3 protein. The data contain 150,000 to 200,000 distinct CDR3 sequences, 25% to 35% of them singletons. This clonotype was found a few times. This TCR derives from a human donor who was either an allogeneic HSCT recipient or a stem cell or donor lymphocyte infusion donor (not recorded which). It is not recorded whose cells these are; they may come from a transplant donor. Input material: blood, either unsorted or a sorted T cell fraction (not recorded which). V is TRBV10-3 and J is TRBJ1-5; TRBD1 is a possible D gene (6 bases). The CDR3 here is CAISESGGQGRKPQHF. CDR3 nucleotide sequence: TGTGCCATCAGTGAAAGTGGCGGGCAGGGGAGGAAGCCCCAGCATTTT.